A single sample is the source of the 27 T cell receptor beta chains below, sequenced in a study of T cells in Graves' hyperthyroidism and ophthalmopathy. The TCR beta CDR3 regions underwent amplification using RNA transcripts as the source. First-round RT-PCR of the TCR CDR3 relied on the HTBI primer set. TCRdb fed the multiplex PCR reads into MiXCR, producing one record per CDR3 protein. The profile shows roughly 300,000 distinct CDR3 sequences, 21% of them singletons. What was sequenced was blood. These receptors were collected from a woman between 50 and 59 years old with Graves' hyperthyroidism.

V gene TRBV20-1 combines with J gene TRBJ2-7; 8 bases align to TRBD2. Losses at the gene ends were 6 bases for V and 0 bases for J; bases not matched to a gene: 10. Germline CDR1 reads DFQATT; CDR2 reads SNEGSKA (reference sequence). The CDR3 spans 15 residues. CDR3 in DNA: TGCAGTGCCCAAAGTAGCGGGACTACCTCCTACGAGCAGTACTTC. Translated: CSAQSSGTTSYEQYF.

The V call is TRBV12-3 or TRBV12-4, the J call TRBJ2-1; 9 bases agree with TRBD1. The CDR3 extends over 16 amino acids. Trimming took 5 bases from V and 4 from J; bases not matched to a gene: 9. The CDR3 DNA is TGTGCCAGCAGTCGGATGCCGGGACAGGGTTACAATGAGCAGTTCTTC. This translates into CASSRMPGQGYNEQFF.

The table lists this clonotype with many counts. The chain employs TRBV15 and TRBJ2-3, with 7 bases fitting TRBD2. The CDR3 has 16 amino acids. Per germline, CDR1 LNHNV and CDR2 YYDKDF (reference sequence). The V and J ends lost 3 bases and 1 base, in that order; junction bases with no gene match: 7. CDR3 nucleotide sequence: TGTGCCACCAGCAGGGGCGGGAGTAGCGGCACAGATACGCAGTATTTT. Protein sequence: CATSRGGSSGTDTQYF.

Ten or more counts support this clonotype. This rearrangement joins TRBV20-1 to TRBJ2-2; perhaps TRBD1 as D (5 bases). Germline V gene lookup returns CDR1 DFQATT and CDR2 SNEGSKA (reference sequence). The CDR3 sequence is 15 residues long. V shed 0 bases and J shed 1 base, with 9 bases lying between them. CDR3 bases: TGCAGTGCTAGAGATCACAGGAGGAACACCGGGGAGCTGTTTTTT. Translation gives CSARDHRRNTGELFF.

This clonotype appeared a few times. The rearrangement uses TRBV6-1 and TRBJ2-3, with 14 bases that match TRBD2. Germline loops: CDR1 MNHNS, CDR2 SASEGT. After removal of 3 bases from V and 4 bases from J, the junction contained 6 bases not matched to a gene. This CDR3 is built from 17 residues. CDR3 DNA sequence: TGTGCCAGCAGTGAGACTAGCGGGGGGGCCGTCGCAGATACGCAGTATTTT. Translating it yields CASSETSGGAVADTQYF.

This clonotype was counted only a few times. The V and J genes are TRBV28 and TRBJ1-5; TRBD1 is a possible D gene (5 bases). V lost 4 bases, J lost 4 bases, and 17 bases lay in between. CDR3 length: 16 amino acids. Germline lookup yields CDR1 MDHEN and CDR2 SYDVKM. CDR3 bases: TGTGCCAGCAGTTCCCCCGCAAGGGGCCCTAATCAGCCCCAGCATTTT. Translation: CASSSPARGPNQPQHF.

This clonotype occurred many times. The gene calls are TRBV30 and TRBJ1-2; D is perhaps TRBD1 (6 bases). This CDR3 spans 15 amino acids. CDR1 is GTSNPN and CDR2 is SVGIG in the germline V gene (reference sequence). The V end was cut by 0 bases, the J end by 4 bases, with 15 bases between. The CDR3 DNA follows: TGTGCCTGGAGTGTACAATTGGGGGCTTCCTATGGCTACACCTTC. Translated, it gives CAWSVQLGASYGYTF.

In its sample, this clonotype was seen many times. The V and J genes are TRBV3-1 and TRBJ2-1; 8 positions match TRBD2. Per germline, CDR1 LGHDT and CDR2 YNNKEL (reference sequence). Losses at the gene ends were 1 base for V and 9 bases for J; bases not matched to a gene: 17. The CDR3 contains 18 residues. The CDR3 bases are TGTGCCAGCAGCCAAGCCCTAATAGCGGGGAGGAGTGCTGGTGAGCAGTTCTTC. This translates into CASSQALIAGRSAGEQFF.

This clonotype was observed at least ten times. The chain combines TRBV6-2 or TRBV6-3 with TRBJ1-3; D gene ambiguous. The CDR3 covers 15 residues. V shed 4 bases and J shed 3 bases, with 13 bases lying between them. Germline loops: CDR1 MNHEY, CDR2 SVGEGT. CDR3 sequence (DNA): TGTGCCAGCAGTTTCGGACCATCCCTTGGAAACACCATATATTTT. Translation gives CASSFGPSLGNTIYF.

This clonotype was detected ten times or more. The J gene is TRBJ2-1, the V gene TRBV20-1; D tentatively reads TRBD1 or TRBD2 (5 bases each). Germline V gene data show CDR1 as DFQATT and CDR2 as SNEGSKA (reference sequence). Between the trimmed V and J ends, which lost 3 bases and 9 bases, there was a span of 18 bases. The CDR3 totals 14 residues. The CDR3 loop reads CSARRGRPESEQFF. As DNA, the CDR3 is TGCAGTGCTAGGAGGGGACGCCCTGAGAGTGAGCAGTTCTTC.

This rearrangement joins TRBV6-1 to TRBJ1-2; no reliable D call. V lost 8 bases and J 2 bases, leaving 9 bases between the germline ends. Per the germline V gene, CDR1 is MNHNS and CDR2 is SASEGT. The CDR3 covers 12 residues. CDR3 amino acids: CASGLFNYGYTF. The CDR3 DNA reads as TGTGCCAGCGGGCTGTTCAACTATGGCTACACCTTC.

This clonotype was seen many times. The V and J genes are TRBV24-1 and TRBJ2-5; no firm D call. V lost 0 bases and J lost 3, with 10 bases in between. Germline loops: CDR1 KGHDR, CDR2 SFDVKD. The CDR3 runs to 15 residues. The CDR3 DNA follows: TGTGCCACCAGTGATTTGGGGGTACCTGAAGAGACCCAGTACTTC. It yields the protein CATSDLGVPEETQYF.

There are a few counts of this clonotype. This sequence joins TRBV6-5 and TRBJ2-3; 9 bases are a match to TRBD2. Germline values: CDR1 MNHEY, CDR2 SVGAGI. There are 18 residues in the CDR3. Losses at the gene ends were 2 bases for V and 0 bases for J; bases not matched to a gene: 9. The CDR3 here is CASSYSSGGILSTDTQYF. CDR3 DNA sequence: TGTGCCAGCAGTTACAGTAGCGGGGGTATTCTCAGCACAGATACGCAGTATTTT.

This clonotype was observed many times. J is TRBJ2-7 and V is TRBV7-9; 10 bases agree with TRBD2. V lost 5 bases, J lost 1 base, and 5 bases stayed unmatched. In germline, CDR1 is SEHNR, CDR2 FQNEAQ (reference sequence). The CDR3 is made up of 15 amino acids. The CDR3 is CASSPSGSQSYEQYF. The CDR3 DNA reads as TGTGCCAGCAGCCCTAGCGGGAGTCAGTCCTACGAGCAGTACTTC.

This clonotype was observed many times. The chain carries TRBV6-5 and TRBJ2-7; TRBD2 aligns across 7 bases. Germline CDR1 MNHEY, CDR2 SVGAGI. The CDR3 runs 15 residues. The V gene end was trimmed by 0 bases and the J gene end by 6 bases; junction bases not matched to a gene: 8. As DNA, the CDR3 is TGTGCCAGCAGTTACTCGAGGTGGGAGGGCGGCGAGCAGTACTTC. Encoded protein: CASSYSRWEGGEQYF.

At least ten counts were recorded for this clonotype. The chain combines TRBV7-9 with TRBJ2-2; weak D call: TRBD2 (7 bases). Germline CDR1 and CDR2: SEHNR and FQNEAQ (reference sequence). With 3 bases removed from V and 6 bases from J, the gap between germline ends came to 8 bases. There are 13 residues in the CDR3. The CDR3 loop reads CASSFGGPGELFF. The CDR3 bases are TGTGCCAGCAGCTTCGGGGGGCCCGGGGAGCTGTTTTTT. The full variable domain, its missing parts supplied by reference TRBV7-9 and TRBJ2-2, is DTGVSQNPRHKITKRGQNVTFRCDPISEHNRLYWYRQTLGQGPEFLTYFQNEAQLEKSRLLSDRFSAERPKGSFSTLEIQRTEQGDSAMYLCASSFGGPGELFFGEGSRLTVL.

There are many counts of this clonotype. The chain employs TRBV2 and TRBJ2-6; D is uncertain. Deletions cut 5 bases from V and 7 bases from J, with 9 bases between. Germline V gives CDR1 SNHLY, CDR2 FYNNEI. This CDR3 comprises 13 residues. CDR3 residues: CASSLHPANVLTF. The CDR3 bases are TGTGCCAGCAGTTTACACCCCGCCAACGTCCTGACTTTC.

This clonotype was recorded many times. CDR3 nucleotide sequence: TGCGCCAGCAGCCAAGATAGGCCAGGTAAAAACCCCGACGAGCAGTACTTC. Translated: CASSQDRPGKNPDEQYF. This chain joins TRBV4-1 and TRBJ2-7; no reliable D call. Germline CDR1 reads MGHRA; CDR2 reads YSYEKL. This CDR3 region has 17 residues. Deletions cut 0 bases from V and 5 bases from J, with 20 bases between.

This clonotype was counted many times. This chain uses TRBV28 with TRBJ2-7; 7 nucleotides match TRBD1. The junction had 10 bases not matched to a gene; V was cut back by 6 bases and J by 2 bases. Germline V gene lookup returns CDR1 MDHEN and CDR2 SYDVKM. The CDR3 loop spans 15 amino acids. CDR3 in amino acids: CASSYTDRRTYEQYF. DNA of the CDR3: TGTGCCAGCAGCTATACGGACAGGAGAACCTACGAGCAGTACTTC.

V usage is TRBV20-1 and J usage is TRBJ2-7, with D hard to call. Germline values: CDR1 DFQATT, CDR2 SNEGSKA (reference sequence). The CDR3 covers 14 residues. Deletions cut 0 bases from V and 1 base from J, with 10 bases between. CDR3 sequence (DNA): TGCAGTGCTAGAGATGCAGACTTTTCCTACGAGCAGTACTTC. It yields the protein CSARDADFSYEQYF.

This clonotype came up many times. V usage is TRBV24-1 and J usage is TRBJ2-2, with D maybe TRBD2 (5 bases). CDR3 length: 16 residues. CDR1 and CDR2 from the germline V gene are KGHDR and SFDVKD. Trimming pared 5 bases from V and 0 bases from J, leaving 12 bases between. DNA of the CDR3: TGTGCCACCAGTGGAAAGCGGCGGACGAACACCGGGGAGCTGTTTTTT. It encodes CATSGKRRTNTGELFF.

This clonotype has only a few counts. A much larger clone differs by one base, so this may be a read error. This chain uses TRBV7-9 with TRBJ2-7; 8 positions match TRBD1. CDR1 is SEHNR and CDR2 is FQNEAQ in the germline V gene (reference sequence). V was pared by 8 bases and J by 4 bases, with 10 bases of the junction left unmatched. This CDR3 is 14 amino acids long. The CDR3 DNA is TGTGCCAGCGAAGTTTGGACAGGGAATTACGAGCAGTACTTC. This encodes CASEVWTGNYEQYF.

This clonotype has more than one count but fewer than ten. The chain recombines TRBV18 with TRBJ2-4, with D unresolved. Deletions cut 6 bases from V and 3 bases from J, with 18 bases between. Germline V gives CDR1 KGHSH, CDR2 LQKENI. The CDR3 runs 16 residues. CDR3: CASSLTGRSDKNIQYF. CDR3 coding DNA: TGTGCCAGCTCCCTAACTGGACGGAGCGACAAAAACATTCAGTACTTC.

This chain links TRBV4-2 with TRBJ1-1; no definite D call. The ends were cut back, 0 bases at V and 1 base at J, with 9 bases in the middle. CDR1 LGHNA and CDR2 YNFKEQ come from the germline V gene. The CDR3 totals 15 residues. The CDR3: CASSQDSQANTEAFF. The CDR3, as DNA: TGTGCCAGCAGCCAAGATAGCCAGGCGAACACTGAAGCTTTCTTT.

The sample holds many counts of this clonotype. In DNA, the CDR3 is TGTGCCAGCAGTGAGAATCCCAGATCTGAGACCCAGTACTTC. Translating it yields CASSENPRSETQYF. This chain joins TRBV6-1 and TRBJ2-5; the D is unclear. This CDR3 has 14 amino acids. The V gene lost 3 bases and the J gene lost 5 bases, with 13 bases spanning the gap. Germline V gives CDR1 MNHNS, CDR2 SASEGT.

This clonotype appeared many times. The chain links TRBV7-9 to TRBJ2-3; D is undetermined. Germline values: CDR1 SEHNR, CDR2 FQNEAQ (reference sequence). Deletions cut 5 bases from V and 2 bases from J, with 17 bases between. This CDR3 spans 16 amino acids. CDR3 DNA sequence: TGTGCCAGCAGCCCGCCCGGCTCTAGTTACACAGATACGCAGTATTTT. Protein sequence: CASSPPGSSYTDTQYF.

This clonotype appeared many times. The chain is built from TRBV27 and TRBJ2-1; D unclear. This CDR3 has 12 amino acids. Germline CDR1 reads MNHEY; CDR2 reads SMNVEV (reference sequence). V was trimmed by 4 bases and J by 4 bases, leaving 5 bases between them. CDR3 in amino acids: CASSSHYNEQFF. In DNA form, the CDR3 reads TGTGCCAGCAGTTCCCATTACAATGAGCAGTTCTTC.